The present entry profiles one TCR beta chain with its context. CDR1 MGHRA and CDR2 YSYEKL come from the germline V gene. V lost 4 bases to trimming and J lost 1 base, with 11 bases between them. The CDR3 extends over 14 amino acids. The data were obtained in a study of control samples from healthy donors and cancer patients. TCRdb keeps only in-frame clones here, not all; method: immunoSEQ multiplex PCR. The sample records approximately 150,000 clones, about 94% being singletons. This sequence joins TRBV4-1 and TRBJ2-7; D is undetermined. The sequenced material came from blood. The sequence was obtained from a woman under 40 in good health. The CDR3 DNA reads as TGCGCCAGCAGCCCCATGCTCGGGTCCTACGAGCAGTACTTC. Translated, it gives CASSPMLGSYEQYF.